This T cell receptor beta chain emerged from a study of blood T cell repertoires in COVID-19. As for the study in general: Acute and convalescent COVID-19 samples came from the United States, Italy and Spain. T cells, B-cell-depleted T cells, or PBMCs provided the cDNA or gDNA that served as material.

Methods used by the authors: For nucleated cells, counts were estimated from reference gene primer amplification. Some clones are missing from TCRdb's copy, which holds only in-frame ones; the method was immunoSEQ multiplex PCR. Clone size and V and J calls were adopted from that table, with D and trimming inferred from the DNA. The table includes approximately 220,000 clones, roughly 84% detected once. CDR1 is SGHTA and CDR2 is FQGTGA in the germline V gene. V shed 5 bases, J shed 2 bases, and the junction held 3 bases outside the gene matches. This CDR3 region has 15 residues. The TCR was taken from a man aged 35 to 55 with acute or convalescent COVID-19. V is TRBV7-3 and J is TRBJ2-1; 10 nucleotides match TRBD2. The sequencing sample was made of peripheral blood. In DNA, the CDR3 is TGTGCCAGCAGCCAAAGCGGGAGGGCCTACAATGAGCAGTTCTTC. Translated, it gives CASSQSGRAYNEQFF.